The text below deals with one T cell receptor beta chain. Trimming pared 7 bases from V and 3 bases from J, leaving 19 bases between. Germline V gene lookup returns CDR1 SQVTM and CDR2 ANQGSEA. The CDR3 has 14 amino acids. The data are from a study of vaccination and CD4 T cells after COVID-19. Whole-study context: Convalescent donors: six male, four female; seven Caucasian, two Asian, one multiracial, two Hispanic.

MiXCR, run by TCRdb on the PCR reads, gives a single entry per CDR3 protein. Among about 20,000 distinct CDR3 sequences listed, 62% were seen once. The TCR originated in a human donor who had recovered from COVID-19. This chain joins TRBV29-1 and TRBJ2-7, with unresolved D. The source material was CD4+ T cells from blood, sampled before SARS-CoV-2 vaccination. The CDR3 DNA sequence: TGCAGCGCCGTTTTACCCCTGGGTGGCTACGAGCAGTACTTC. This translates into CSAVLPLGGYEQYF.